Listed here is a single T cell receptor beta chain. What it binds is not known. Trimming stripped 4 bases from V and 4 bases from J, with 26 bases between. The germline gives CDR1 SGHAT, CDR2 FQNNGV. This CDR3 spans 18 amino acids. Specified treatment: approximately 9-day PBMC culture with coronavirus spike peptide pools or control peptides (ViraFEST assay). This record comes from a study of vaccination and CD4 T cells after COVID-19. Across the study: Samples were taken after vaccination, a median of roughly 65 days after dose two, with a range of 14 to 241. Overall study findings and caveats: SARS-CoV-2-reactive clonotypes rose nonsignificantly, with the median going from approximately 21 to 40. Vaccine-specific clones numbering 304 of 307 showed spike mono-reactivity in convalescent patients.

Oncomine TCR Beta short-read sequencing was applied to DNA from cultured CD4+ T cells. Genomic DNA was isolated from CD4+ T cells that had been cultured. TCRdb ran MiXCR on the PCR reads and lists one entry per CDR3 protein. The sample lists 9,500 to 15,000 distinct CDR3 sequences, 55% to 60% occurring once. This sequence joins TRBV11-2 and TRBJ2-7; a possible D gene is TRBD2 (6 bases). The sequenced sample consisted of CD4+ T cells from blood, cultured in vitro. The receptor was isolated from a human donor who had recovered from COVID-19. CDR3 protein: CASSSLREVIAVRYEQYF. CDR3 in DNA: TGTGCCAGCAGCTCATTAAGGGAGGTGATAGCGGTACGGTACGAGCAGTACTTC.